A selection of T cell receptor beta chains follows, all from one sample in a study of T cells in localized non-small cell lung cancer. Profiling relied on immunoSEQ multiplex PCR, and the TCRdb table lists in-frame clones only, not all of them. The sample has tens of thousands of clones; 85% to 90% are singletons. The input for sequencing was peripheral blood, taken before any cancer treatment. The receptors shown here come from a male donor older than 55 with stage III lung adenocarcinoma. The CDR3 runs from the conserved cysteine through the conserved F or W. A D gene is named only where the DNA matches it firmly. Clone size is stated in some rows and not others, as once, few, many or a class when expanded.

j_gene	abundance	d_gene	v_gene	CDR3nt	CDR3aa
TRBJ2-7	-	TRBD1	TRBV29-1	TGCAGCGTGGGACAGACTTCCTACGAGCAGTACTTC	CSVGQTSYEQYF
TRBJ1-2	-	-	TRBV6-5	TGTGCCAGCAGTTACGGTCGAGGAAGCTATGGCTACACCTTC	CASSYGRGSYGYTF
TRBJ1-6	-	-	TRBV20-1	TGCAGTGCTAGGGATCCACGGACAGTTTTT	CSARDPRTVF
TRBJ2-5	-	TRBD2	TRBV4-2	TGTGCCAGCAAGTGGGGGCGGGGGGGCACGGAGACCCAGTACTTC	CASKWGRGGTETQYF
TRBJ1-2	-	-	TRBV29-1	TGCAGCGTGGGGAGGGGCGAGAACTATGGCTACACCTTC	CSVGRGENYGYTF
TRBJ1-2	-	TRBD1	TRBV6-1	TGTGCCAGCAATTCAGGACAGGGCAACTATGGCTACACCTTC	CASNSGQGNYGYTF
TRBJ1-5	-	TRBD1	TRBV27	TGTGCCAGCAGGTATACAGGGGGTGACAGCAATCAGCCCCAGCATTTT	CASRYTGGDSNQPQHF
TRBJ1-1	-	-	TRBV7-2	TGTGCCAGCACCCCAACCTCGGGGTGGGAGGGAACTGAAGCTTTCTTT	CASTPTSGWEGTEAFF
TRBJ1-2	-	-	TRBV7-2	TGTGCCAGCAGCCTCCTTCGGGGGGCTGGTGGCTACACCTTC	CASSLLRGAGGYTF
TRBJ1-1	few	TRBD1	TRBV6-5	TGTGCCAGCAGGGGACAGGGAGTGAACACTGAAGCTTTCTTT	CASRGQGVNTEAFF
TRBJ1-2	-	-	TRBV6-6	TGTGCCAGCTACTCTAACTATGGCTACACCTTC	CASYSNYGYTF
TRBJ2-7	-	-	TRBV10-3	TGTGCCATCGGTGGGGAGGGGGCTTTATACGAGCAGTACTTC	CAIGGEGALYEQYF
TRBJ1-3	-	-	TRBV19	TGTGCCAGCCTGACACGCTCTGGAAACACCATATATTTT	CASLTRSGNTIYF
TRBJ2-3	-	-	TRBV4-1	TGCGCCAGCAGCCAACAAGGACAGAGAGATACGCAGTATTTT	CASSQQGQRDTQYF
TRBJ1-3	-	-	TRBV5-1	TGCGCCAGCTCCAATCAGGGAAACACCATATATTTT	CASSNQGNTIYF
TRBJ1-5	-	-	TRBV9	TGTGCCAGCAGCGCAGGACTGGTCGGTCAGCCCCAGCATTTT	CASSAGLVGQPQHF
TRBJ1-2	-	TRBD1	TRBV19	TGTGCCAGCCATTCTGGACAGGGCCTCGGTAACTATGGCCACACCTTC	CASHSGQGLGNYGHTF
TRBJ1-1	-	TRBD1	TRBV6-6	TGTGCCACGCGACAGGGTCCGAACACTGAAGCTTTCTTT	CATRQGPNTEAFF
TRBJ2-4	few	TRBD1	TRBV7-9	TGTGCCAGCAGCCAGGGGGCCGGGTTGACCAAAAACATTCAGTACTTC	CASSQGAGLTKNIQYF
TRBJ1-3	-	-	TRBV25-1	TGTGCCAGCAGTGAAGCGGGCAGTTGGGGCATATATTTT	CASSEAGSWGIYF
TRBJ1-1	medium-sized	TRBD1	TRBV30	TGTGCCTGGAGTCAGGGTGGAGGGGGCCGGACTGAAGCTTTCTTT	CAWSQGGGGRTEAFF
TRBJ2-1	-	TRBD1	TRBV28	TGTGCCAGCACCCGCCCGGGACAGGGAAGGGATGAGCAGTTCTTC	CASTRPGQGRDEQFF
TRBJ2-3	-	-	TRBV10-2	TGCGCCAGCAGTGCCTGGAGCACAGATACGCAGTATTTT	CASSAWSTDTQYF
TRBJ2-2	-	-	TRBV7-6	TGTGCCAGCAGCATTGAAGGGGAGCTGTTTTTT	CASSIEGELFF
TRBJ2-1	-	TRBD1	TRBV4-1	TGCGCCAGCAGCCAAGACCCCGGGACAGGGAAGTTCTTC	CASSQDPGTGKFF
TRBJ2-7	few	-	TRBV28	TGTGCCAGCAGTTTCGGGTCCTACGAGCAGTACTTC	CASSFGSYEQYF
TRBJ2-2	-	TRBD1	TRBV29-1	TGCAGCGCTAGTTGGGGACAGGGGAACACCGGGGAGCTGTTTTTT	CSASWGQGNTGELFF
TRBJ2-1	-	TRBD1	TRBV19	TGTGCCAGTAGTACCTTTGGGACAGGGGGCCTGAATGAGCAGTTCTTC	CASSTFGTGGLNEQFF
TRBJ2-1	-	-	TRBV25-1	TGTGCCAGCAGTCTCTACAATGAGCAGTTCTTC	CASSLYNEQFF
TRBJ2-6	-	-	TRBV5-1	TGCGCCAGCAGGGGGGTCTTTGGGGCCAACGTCCTGACTTTC	CASRGVFGANVLTF
TRBJ1-3	-	-	TRBV2	TGTGCCAGCAGTGAAGGGATACTCTCTGGAAACACCATATATTTT	CASSEGILSGNTIYF
TRBJ1-4	-	-	TRBV5-1	TGCGCCAGCAGCTTGGGGGACCTAGAGAATGAAAAACTGTTTTTT	CASSLGDLENEKLFF
TRBJ2-7	-	TRBD1	TRBV6-5	TGTGCCAGCAGACCTTCGGACAGGGGGACTGGCGAGCAGTACTTC	CASRPSDRGTGEQYF
TRBJ1-5	-	-	TRBV29-1	TGCAGCGCCATCCGCGGGGAGGGCCAGCCCCAGCATTTT	CSAIRGEGQPQHF
TRBJ1-1	-	TRBD1	TRBV18	TGTGCCAGCTCACCACCGGGGACAGGGGGCATCCGGACTACTGAAGCTTTCTTT	CASSPPGTGGIRTTEAFF
TRBJ1-6	once	-	TRBV5-5	TGTGCCAGCAGCTTGGAGGTTGGGAATTCACCCCTCCACTTT	CASSLEVGNSPLHF
TRBJ2-1	-	-	TRBV6-6	TGTGCCAGCAGTAAAGACAATGAGCAGTTCTTC	CASSKDNEQFF
TRBJ1-3	-	-	TRBV21-1	TGTGCCAGCAGCAAATTAGAGGGGCGGCATGGAAACACCATATATTTT	CASSKLEGRHGNTIYF
TRBJ1-1	-	-	TRBV28	TGTGCCAGCAACTTTCAAGGGCCCTACGCTGAAGCTTTCTTT	CASNFQGPYAEAFF
TRBJ2-5	-	-	TRBV18	TGTGCCAGCTCTCCCACCGGACATTCCGGACTGTCGGAGACCCAGTACTTC	CASSPTGHSGLSETQYF
TRBJ1-4	-	TRBD1	TRBV6-5	TGTGCCAGCAGTTACTCGAAGGGGGCAACCGGAAAACTGTTTTTT	CASSYSKGATGKLFF
TRBJ1-1	-	TRBD1	TRBV27	TGTGCCAGCAGGTACAGGGGTTCGAACACTGAAGCTTTCTTT	CASRYRGSNTEAFF
TRBJ1-5	few	-	TRBV5-1	TGCGCCAGCAGCTTACAGTATAGCAATCAGCCCCAGCATTTT	CASSLQYSNQPQHF
TRBJ1-4	-	-	TRBV4-1	TGCGCCAGCAGCCAAGAGGCAGCTAATGAAAAACTGTTTTTT	CASSQEAANEKLFF
TRBJ1-2	-	-	TRBV6-5	TGTGCCAGCAGAAAGGATGATATCTATGGCTACACCTTC	CASRKDDIYGYTF
TRBJ2-7	-	-	TRBV7-9	TGTGCCAGCAGCCTGCAGGGCGGCCCCTACGAGCAGTACTTC	CASSLQGGPYEQYF
TRBJ2-1	-	-	TRBV4-2	TGTGCCAGCAGCCAAGAGCTCAGCTCCTACAATGAGCAGTTCTTC	CASSQELSSYNEQFF
TRBJ2-5	-	TRBD2	TRBV4-1	TGCGCCAGCAGCCCCCAGCGGGGGCAAGAGACCCAGTACTTC	CASSPQRGQETQYF
TRBJ1-5	few	-	TRBV4-1	TGCGCCAGCAGCCAAGGAAGCAATCAGCCCCAGCATTTT	CASSQGSNQPQHF
TRBJ2-1	-	-	TRBV29-1	TGCAGCGTTGAAGGGACATCTTACAATGAGCAGTTCTTC	CSVEGTSYNEQFF
TRBJ2-1	once	-	TRBV30	TGTGCCAGCACTAGCTCCTACAATGAGCAGTTCTTC	CASTSSYNEQFF
TRBJ1-1	-	-	TRBV6-5	TGTGCCAGCAGTTACTCGAGGGATGGGACTGAAGCTTTCTTT	CASSYSRDGTEAFF
TRBJ1-3	once	-	TRBV5-6	TGTGCCAGCAGCTTACTCCCAACAGGCATCTCTGGAAACACCATATATTTT	CASSLLPTGISGNTIYF
TRBJ2-7	-	-	TRBV6-1	TGTGCCAGCAGTGGGTGGGTAGGCGGCAGCGAGCAGTACTTC	CASSGWVGGSEQYF
TRBJ1-2	-	-	TRBV18	TGTGCCAGCTCCCCCAATGGCTACTATGGCTACACCTTC	CASSPNGYYGYTF
TRBJ2-7	-	TRBD1	TRBV19	TGTGCCAGTAGTACCTCGGGGACAGGGGGCTACGAGCAGTACTTC	CASSTSGTGGYEQYF
TRBJ2-1	-	TRBD2	TRBV7-6	TGTGCCAGCAGCTTAGGCCCCCTTATAGCGGGAAGGGCCTACAATGAGCAGTTCTTC	CASSLGPLIAGRAYNEQFF
TRBJ1-1	few	-	TRBV19	TGTGCCAGTAGTATCATGGGGCTCCCAGAAGGGAACACTGAAGCTTTCTTT	CASSIMGLPEGNTEAFF
TRBJ2-3	-	-	TRBV11-2	TGTGCCAGCATCAAACTGGGGGCAGGGCAAGATACGCAGTATTTT	CASIKLGAGQDTQYF
TRBJ1-5	once	TRBD1	TRBV6-1	TGTGCCAGCAGTGGCGGAACAGGGGGTACTCAGCCCCAGCATTTT	CASSGGTGGTQPQHF